Each of the 14 T cell receptor beta chains below was sequenced from the same sample in a study of chronic HIV infection and antiretroviral therapy. TCRdb reprocessed the 5' RACE reads with MiXCR, giving one entry per CDR3 protein. The sample yields roughly 48,000 distinct CDR3 sequences, roughly 19% seen once. Input material: peripheral blood. Receptors were obtained from an adult who had HIV and had not received antiretroviral therapy, or was an uninfected healthy control (not recorded which).

This clonotype showed up just a few times. V is TRBV4-2 and J is TRBJ1-1; TRBD1 matches at 7 bases. Losses at the gene ends were 5 bases for V and 0 bases for J; bases not matched to a gene: 9. This CDR3 contains 16 residues. Germline loops: CDR1 LGHNA, CDR2 YNFKEQ. Here the CDR3 DNA reads TGTGCCAGCAGCGGTCGACAGGGTTCCATGAACACTGAAGCTTTCTTT. Amino acids: CASSGRQGSMNTEAFF.

CDR3 region: CASSSGLAGVAEQFF. The CDR3 DNA sequence: TGTGCCAGCAGTTCGGGACTAGCGGGAGTGGCTGAGCAGTTCTTC. V is TRBV27 and J is TRBJ2-1; TRBD2 matches at 14 bases. The CDR3 is made up of 15 amino acids. Losses at the gene ends were 4 bases for V and 9 bases for J; bases not matched to a gene: 5. Germline V gene lookup returns CDR1 MNHEY and CDR2 SMNVEV (reference sequence).

This clonotype appeared a few times. V is TRBV7-2 and J is TRBJ2-7; the D gene could be TRBD1 or TRBD2 (6 bases each). The CDR3 totals 16 residues. The germline V gene has CDR1 SGHTA and CDR2 FQGNSA. Trimming removed 1 base from V and 0 bases from J, with 13 bases in between. The CDR3 sequence: CASSLVHGGGSYEQYF. As DNA, the CDR3 is TGTGCCAGCAGCTTAGTCCACGGAGGGGGCTCCTACGAGCAGTACTTC.

The CDR3 DNA follows: TGTGCCAGCAGCCAAGATAAAGTGACCACAGATACGCAGTATTTT. Translating it yields CASSQDKVTTDTQYF. J is TRBJ2-3 and V is TRBV4-2; no reliable D call. Germline V gene data show CDR1 as LGHNA and CDR2 as YNFKEQ. There are 15 residues in the CDR3. Trimming cost V 0 bases and J 2 bases, with 9 bases left between them.

The V call is TRBV11-2, the J call TRBJ2-3, with 8 bases matching TRBD2. The V and J ends lost 5 bases and 3 bases, in that order; junction bases with no gene match: 10. Germline-derived CDR1 and CDR2 are SGHAT and FQNNGV. The CDR3 has 16 amino acids. CDR3 loop: CASSPGGGRTTDTQYF. Written as DNA, the CDR3 is TGTGCCAGCAGCCCCGGGGGGGGACGGACGACAGATACGCAGTATTTT.

This clonotype was seen a handful of times. CDR3: CASTNRGQGTDTQYF. The CDR3 DNA follows: TGTGCCAGCACCAACAGGGGGCAAGGCACAGATACGCAGTATTTT. The V call is TRBV27, the J call TRBJ2-3; 9 bases are a match to TRBD1. V lost 7 bases and J lost 1; bases outside the gene matches: 6. Germline CDR1 reads MNHEY; CDR2 reads SMNVEV (reference sequence). The CDR3 runs 15 residues.

This rearrangement joins TRBV29-1 to TRBJ1-4, with TRBD1 as a possible D gene (6 bases). The V gene lost 3 bases and the J gene lost 8 bases, with 13 bases spanning the gap. Per germline, CDR1 SQVTM and CDR2 ANQGSEA. This CDR3 region has 13 residues. The CDR3 DNA reads TGCAGCGTTGATGGAGGGGGTCGGGAAAAACTGTTTTTT. Translated, it gives CSVDGGGREKLFF.

This clonotype occurred many times. This chain links TRBV11-2 with TRBJ2-7, with D maybe TRBD2 (6 bases). Germline V gives CDR1 SGHAT, CDR2 FQNNGV. This CDR3 spans 14 amino acids. Deletions cut 10 bases from V and 2 bases from J, with 18 bases between. CDR3 protein: CATNTGGDAYEQYF. CDR3 coding DNA: TGTGCCACCAACACTGGAGGGGACGCCTACGAGCAGTACTTC.

In this sample, this clonotype turned up a few times. The chain employs TRBV20-1 and TRBJ2-5; TRBD2 is a possible D gene (7 bases). Germline CDR1 is DFQATT and CDR2 is SNEGSKA (reference sequence). The CDR3 contains 12 residues. V lost 7 bases to trimming and J lost 5 bases, with 14 bases between them. CDR3 loop: CSGAGQRETQYF. DNA for the CDR3: TGCAGTGGAGCGGGACAAAGGGAGACCCAGTACTTC.

The chain carries TRBV29-1 and TRBJ1-2; 8 bases line up with TRBD1. CDR3 size: 14 residues. Germline V gene lookup returns CDR1 SQVTM and CDR2 ANQGSEA. Trimming at V came to 4 bases and at J to 8 bases, leaving 12 bases not matched to a gene. CDR3 nucleotides: TGCAGCGTTGGCCTTGGACAGGGAGGTGGGGGCTACACCTTC. Its translation: CSVGLGQGGGGYTF.

This clonotype is labeled as medium-sized. The chain joins TRBV7-2 to TRBJ2-3; D is ambiguous. The germline V gene has CDR1 SGHTA and CDR2 FQGNSA. The CDR3 loop spans 14 amino acids. Trimming removed 5 bases at V and 0 bases at J, with 9 bases between. Here the CDR3 DNA reads TGTGCCAGCAGCCCTACGACTAGCACAGATACGCAGTATTTT. Protein product: CASSPTTSTDTQYF. Complete variable domain (other parts from reference TRBV7-2 and TRBJ2-3): GAGVSQSPSNKVTEKGKDVELRCDPISGHTALYWYRQSLGQGLEFLIYFQGNSAPDKSGLPSDRFSAERTGGSVSTLTIQRTQQEDSAVYLCASSPTTSTDTQYFGPGTRLTVL.

CDR3 DNA sequence: TGCAGTGCTCGCCCCGCCCAGAGGGGGCAAACCTACGAGCAGTACTTC. Protein sequence: CSARPAQRGQTYEQYF. The chain recombines TRBV20-1 with TRBJ2-7; 7 nucleotides align to TRBD1. This CDR3 has 16 amino acids. Germline V CDR1 and CDR2: DFQATT, SNEGSKA (reference sequence). The trim removed 5 bases at V and 2 bases at J, leaving 15 bases unmatched.

In DNA, the CDR3 is TGTGCCAGCAGTTTACTCGTAACGAGATACGAGCAGTACTTC. As protein: CASSLLVTRYEQYF. The chain links TRBV28 to TRBJ2-7; D gene uncertain. V lost 2 bases, J lost 4 bases, and 12 bases lay in between. CDR3 length equals 14 residues. CDR1 MDHEN and CDR2 SYDVKM come from the germline V gene.

The genes are TRBV7-8 and TRBJ2-7; D not certain. V lost 7 bases and J 6 bases, leaving 22 bases between the germline ends. Germline V gives CDR1 SGHVS, CDR2 FQNEAQ. The CDR3 consists of 15 residues. The CDR3 DNA sequence: TGTGCCAGCACCAGCCAGTCGATCCTCGGCTCCGAGCAGTACTTC. Encoded protein: CASTSQSILGSEQYF.